One T cell receptor (beta chain) is described in this entry. Its antigen remains unidentified. There are no base qualities to consult, and no much larger clone falls within one base. The receptor library was made with PCR. The data were produced on an Illumina HiSeq 2500. TCR libraries were prepared with molecular barcoding, using unique molecular identifiers to normalize TCRbeta repertoire quantification. TCRdb reran the public reads through fastp at Q25 and MiXCR, keeping productive beta chains. Identical CDR3 protein sequences are pooled into one entry, listed with their most common genes and DNA. A total of about 600,000 distinct CDR3 sequences appear in this sample, more than 9% of them only once. The ten largest clones represent less than 5% of the sample. The CDR3 goes from the cysteine to the phenylalanine over 15 residues. Only the CDR3 region is kept as DNA, spanning 45 bases read in frame from base 1. Germline trimming amounts to 7 bases on V and 0 bases on J, with 4 as the count of junction bases outside the gene matches. The germline V gene supplies CDR1 MDHEN and CDR2 SYDVKM.

The sample comes from a study of T-cell reconstitution after alpha-beta-depleted transplantation in children (dated by TCRdb to the mid-2010s). About the full investigation: T-cell immune reconstitution after TCRalphabeta/CD19-depleted allogeneic hematopoietic cell transplantation in children was quantitatively tracked in the study by means of TCR repertoire profiling.

This receptor was obtained from a human donor who donated a stem cell graft to a child with acute myeloid leukemia. The sequence is built from TRBV28 and TRBJ2-1; TRBD2 lines up with 9 middle nucleotides. This specimen consisted of PBMCs from the stem cell graft donor, obtained from the stem cell graft. The DNA sequence is as follows: TGTGCCAGCATTAATAGCGGGAGCTCCTACAATGAGCAGTTCTTC. This codes for CASINSGSSYNEQFF.